The entry below describes one TCR beta chain. Its antigen is not yet known. Base-call qualities are not available, and no considerably larger clone is one nucleotide away. V sheds 3 bases and J sheds 1 base, leaving 10 bases between their ends. CDR1 is given as SGHTA and CDR2 as FQGNSA, both from the germline V gene. Counted from cysteine to phenylalanine, this CDR3 has 15 amino acids. The kept DNA is CDR3 alone, 45 bases in frame from the first base. This sample is part of a study of response to subunit inactivated influenza vaccine (dated 2018 in TCRdb). As for the study more broadly: Deep quantitative T cell receptor repertoire profiling was used in the study to track responses to a trivalent subunit inactivated influenza vaccine. Beyond this particular receptor, the publication reports: It was suggested by the authors that each seasonal influenza vaccination may recruit only a limited number of new T cells.

The library relied on RT-PCR. Reads for this sample came from an Illumina HiSeq 2500. TCRdb handled the public reads itself, with Q25 trimming in fastp and clone calling in MiXCR, and kept productive beta chains. Each entry merges the rows of one CDR3 protein and shows their most common DNA and genes. The sample profile shows 500,000 to 600,000 distinct CDR3 sequences; 7.5% to 8.5% of them were found once. The ten top clones hold 10% to 15% of the sample. The chain links TRBV7-2 with TRBJ2-1; the D gene is possibly TRBD2, with 7 bases matching. This TCR was recovered from a man between 50 and 69 years old who received an inactivated influenza vaccine. Donor details come from another sample of the same person, matched by shared clones. The specimen comprised PBMCs from blood, sampled about 23 months after vaccination. The CDR3: CASSFGGQSYNEQFF. The nucleotides read TGTGCCAGCAGCTTCGGGGGGCAGTCCTACAATGAGCAGTTCTTC. With the rest looked up from the reference TRBV7-2 and TRBJ2-1 genes rather than sequenced, the full variable domain is GAGVSQSPSNKVTEKGKDVELRCDPISGHTALYWYRQSLGQGLEFLIYFQGNSAPDKSGLPSDRFSAERTGGSVSTLTIQRTQQEDSAVYLCASSFGGQSYNEQFFGPGTRLTVL.